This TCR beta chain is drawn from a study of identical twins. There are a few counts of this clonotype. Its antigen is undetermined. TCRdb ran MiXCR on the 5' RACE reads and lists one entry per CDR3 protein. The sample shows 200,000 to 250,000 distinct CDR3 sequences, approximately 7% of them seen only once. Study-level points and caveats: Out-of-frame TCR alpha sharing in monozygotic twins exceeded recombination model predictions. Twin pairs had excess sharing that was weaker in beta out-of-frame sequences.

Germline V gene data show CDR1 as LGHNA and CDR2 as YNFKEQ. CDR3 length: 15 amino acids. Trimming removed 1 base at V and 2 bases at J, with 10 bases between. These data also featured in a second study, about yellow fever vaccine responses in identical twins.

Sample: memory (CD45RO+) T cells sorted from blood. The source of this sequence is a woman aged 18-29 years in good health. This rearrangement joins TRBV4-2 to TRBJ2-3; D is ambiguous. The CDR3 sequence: CASSQGKGYTDTQYF. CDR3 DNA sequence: TGTGCCAGCAGCCAAGGGAAGGGTTACACAGATACGCAGTATTTT.